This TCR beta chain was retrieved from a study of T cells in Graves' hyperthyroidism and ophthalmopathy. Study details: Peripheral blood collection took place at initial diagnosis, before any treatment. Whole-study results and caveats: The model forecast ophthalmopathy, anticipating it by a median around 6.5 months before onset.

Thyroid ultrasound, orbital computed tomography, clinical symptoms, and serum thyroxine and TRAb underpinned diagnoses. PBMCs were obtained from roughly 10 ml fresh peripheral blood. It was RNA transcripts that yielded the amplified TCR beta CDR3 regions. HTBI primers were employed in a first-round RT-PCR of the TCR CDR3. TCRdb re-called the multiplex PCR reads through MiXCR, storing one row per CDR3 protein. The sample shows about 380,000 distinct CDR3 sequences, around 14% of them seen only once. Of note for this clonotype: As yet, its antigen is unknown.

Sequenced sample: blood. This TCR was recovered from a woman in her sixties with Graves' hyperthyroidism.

In DNA form, the CDR3 reads TGTGCCAGCAACCCCGGAGGGGTAGCGGGTAGTCCAGATACGCAGTATTTT. Translated: CASNPGGVAGSPDTQYF. The J gene is TRBJ2-3, the V gene TRBV5-4; 7 bases are shared with TRBD2. Per germline, CDR1 SGHNT and CDR2 YYREEE (reference sequence). The V and J ends lost 6 bases and 4 bases, in that order; junction bases with no gene match: 17. There are 17 residues in the CDR3.